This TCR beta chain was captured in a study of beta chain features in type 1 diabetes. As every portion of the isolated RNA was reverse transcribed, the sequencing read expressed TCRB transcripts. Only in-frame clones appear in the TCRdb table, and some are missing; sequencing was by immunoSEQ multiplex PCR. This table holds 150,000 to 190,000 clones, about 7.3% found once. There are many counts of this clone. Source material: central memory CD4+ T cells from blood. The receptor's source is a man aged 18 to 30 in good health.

In DNA, the CDR3 is TGTGCCAGCAGCCTGGGGCCGGAGAGCGATCAGCCCCAGCATTTT. Translation: CASSLGPESDQPQHF. This sequence joins TRBV5-4 and TRBJ1-5, with D perhaps matching TRBD1 (5 bases). CDR1 is SGHNT and CDR2 is YYREEE in the germline V gene (reference sequence). CDR3 length: 15 amino acids. The germline V and J ends were trimmed by 4 bases and 5 bases, with 16 bases remaining between them.